This paragraph reports one T cell receptor beta chain. The data were obtained in a study of control samples from healthy donors and cancer patients. The method was immunoSEQ multiplex PCR; TCRdb's version includes in-frame clones alone and lacks a portion of them. Among fewer than 200,000 clones, 93% were seen once, and the ten largest hold 4.1%. The CDR3 runs 16 residues. The junction had 12 bases not matched to a gene; V was cut back by 3 bases and J by 7 bases. Looked up from germline, CDR1 is SGDLS and CDR2 is YYNGEE. The sequencing input was blood. V and J are TRBV9 and TRBJ2-1, with TRBD1 matching over 8 bases. The source of this sequence is an older woman in good health. CDR3 sequence reads: CASSASPGQGKNEQFF. The DNA for the CDR3 is TGTGCCAGCAGCGCTTCACCTGGACAGGGCAAAAATGAGCAGTTCTTC.